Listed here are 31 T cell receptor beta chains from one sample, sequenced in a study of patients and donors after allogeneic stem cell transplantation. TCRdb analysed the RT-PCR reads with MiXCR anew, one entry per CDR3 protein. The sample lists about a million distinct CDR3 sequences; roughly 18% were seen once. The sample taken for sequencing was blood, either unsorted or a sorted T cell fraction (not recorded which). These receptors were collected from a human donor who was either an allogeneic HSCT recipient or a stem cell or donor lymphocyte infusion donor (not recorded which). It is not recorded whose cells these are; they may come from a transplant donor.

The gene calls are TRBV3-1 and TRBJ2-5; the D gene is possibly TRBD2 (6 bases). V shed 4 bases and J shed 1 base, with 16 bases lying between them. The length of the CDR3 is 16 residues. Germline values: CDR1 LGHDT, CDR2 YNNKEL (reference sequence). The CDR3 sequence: CASSPEEGFTQETQYF. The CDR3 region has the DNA TGTGCCAGCAGCCCGGAGGAGGGGTTCACCCAAGAGACCCAGTACTTC.

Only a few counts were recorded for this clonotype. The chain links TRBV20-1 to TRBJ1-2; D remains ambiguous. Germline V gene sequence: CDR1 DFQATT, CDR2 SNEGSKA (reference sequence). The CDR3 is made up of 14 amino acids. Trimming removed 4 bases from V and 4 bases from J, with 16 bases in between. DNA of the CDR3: TGCAGTGCTAACCCGGCGTCCCTAATCTATGGCTACACCTTC. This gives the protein CSANPASLIYGYTF.

CDR3 in DNA: TGCAGCGTTTCTCTAACATTAGATACGCAGTATTTT. Translating gives CSVSLTLDTQYF. The J gene is TRBJ2-3, the V gene TRBV29-1, with D unclear. Germline V CDR1 and CDR2: SQVTM, ANQGSEA. CDR3 length equals 12 residues. The V end lost 5 bases, the J end lost 5 bases, and 11 bases lay between the germline ends.

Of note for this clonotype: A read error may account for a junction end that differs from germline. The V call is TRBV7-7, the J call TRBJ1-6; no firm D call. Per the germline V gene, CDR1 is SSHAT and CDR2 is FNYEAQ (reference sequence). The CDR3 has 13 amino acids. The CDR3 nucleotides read TGTGCTAGCAGCTTAGACTTCGGGTCACCCCTCCACTTT. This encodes CASSLDFGSPLHF.

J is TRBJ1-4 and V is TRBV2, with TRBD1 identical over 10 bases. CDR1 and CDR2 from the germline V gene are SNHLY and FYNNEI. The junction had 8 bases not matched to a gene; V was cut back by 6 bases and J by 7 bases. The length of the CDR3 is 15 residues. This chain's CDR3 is CASRWDRGYGEKLFF. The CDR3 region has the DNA TGTGCCAGCAGATGGGACAGGGGATATGGTGAAAAACTGTTTTTT.

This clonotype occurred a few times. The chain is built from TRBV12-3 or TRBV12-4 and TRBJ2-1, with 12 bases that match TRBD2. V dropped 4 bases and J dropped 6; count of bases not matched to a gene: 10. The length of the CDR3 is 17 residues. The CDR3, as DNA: TGTGCCAGCAGTTCCCCTAGGACTAGCGGGATGAGCAATGAGCAGTTCTTC. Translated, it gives CASSSPRTSGMSNEQFF.

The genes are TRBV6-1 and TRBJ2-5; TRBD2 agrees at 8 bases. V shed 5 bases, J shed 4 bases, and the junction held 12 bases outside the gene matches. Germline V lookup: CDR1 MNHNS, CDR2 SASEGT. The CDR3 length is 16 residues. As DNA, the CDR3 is TGTGCCAGCAGTCCCCCGACAGCGGGGGCCAGAGAGACCCAGTACTTC. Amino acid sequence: CASSPPTAGARETQYF.

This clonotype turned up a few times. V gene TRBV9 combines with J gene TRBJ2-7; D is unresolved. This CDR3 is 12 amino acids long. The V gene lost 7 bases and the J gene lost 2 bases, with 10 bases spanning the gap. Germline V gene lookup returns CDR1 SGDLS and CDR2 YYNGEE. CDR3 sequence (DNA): TGTGCCAGCCGACCAACAACCTACGAGCAGTACTTC. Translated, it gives CASRPTTYEQYF.

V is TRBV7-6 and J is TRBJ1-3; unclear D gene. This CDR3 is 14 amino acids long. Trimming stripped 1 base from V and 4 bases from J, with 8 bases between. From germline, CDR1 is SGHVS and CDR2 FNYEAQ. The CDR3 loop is CASSLVAVGNTIYF. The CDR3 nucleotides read TGTGCCAGCAGCTTAGTGGCAGTCGGAAACACCATATATTTT.

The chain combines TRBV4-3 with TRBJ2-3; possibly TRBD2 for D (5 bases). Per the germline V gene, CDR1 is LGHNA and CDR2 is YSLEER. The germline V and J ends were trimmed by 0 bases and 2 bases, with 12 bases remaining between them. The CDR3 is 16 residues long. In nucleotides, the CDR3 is TGCGCCAGCAGCCAAGAATGGCGGACTTACACAGATACGCAGTATTTT. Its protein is CASSQEWRTYTDTQYF.

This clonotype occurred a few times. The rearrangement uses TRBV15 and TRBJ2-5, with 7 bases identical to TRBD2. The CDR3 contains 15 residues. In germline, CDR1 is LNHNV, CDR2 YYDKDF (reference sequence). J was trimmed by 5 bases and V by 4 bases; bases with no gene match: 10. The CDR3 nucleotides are TGTGCCACCAGCACTACCACGTCGCGGGAGGAGACCCAGTACTTC. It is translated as CATSTTTSREETQYF. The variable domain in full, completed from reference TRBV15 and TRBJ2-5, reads DAMVIQNPRYQVTQFGKPVTLSCSQTLNHNVMYWYQQKSSQAPKLLFHYYDKDFNNEADTPDNFQSRRPNTSFCFLDIRSPGLGDTAMYLCATSTTTSREETQYFGPGTRLLVL.

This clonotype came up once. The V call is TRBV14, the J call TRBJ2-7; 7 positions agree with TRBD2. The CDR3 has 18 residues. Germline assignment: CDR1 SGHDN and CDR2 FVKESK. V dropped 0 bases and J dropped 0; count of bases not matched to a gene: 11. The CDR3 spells CASSQEPLGGESSYEQYF. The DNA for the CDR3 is TGTGCCAGCAGCCAAGAACCCCTGGGGGGGGAGAGCTCCTACGAGCAGTACTTC.

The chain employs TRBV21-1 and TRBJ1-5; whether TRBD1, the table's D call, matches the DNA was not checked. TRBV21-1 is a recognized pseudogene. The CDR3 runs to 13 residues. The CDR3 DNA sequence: TGTGCCAGCGAAGGGGGTCGCAATCAGCCCCAGCATTTT. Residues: CASEGGRNQPQHF.

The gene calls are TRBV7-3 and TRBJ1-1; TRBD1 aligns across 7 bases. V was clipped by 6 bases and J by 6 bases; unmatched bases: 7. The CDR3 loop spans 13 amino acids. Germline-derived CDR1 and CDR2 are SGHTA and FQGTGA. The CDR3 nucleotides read TGTGCCAGCAGTCATAACAGGGGCGCTGAAGCTTTCTTT. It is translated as CASSHNRGAEAFF. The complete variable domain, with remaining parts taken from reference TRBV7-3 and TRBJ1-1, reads GAGVSQTPSNKVTEKGKYVELRCDPISGHTALYWYRQSLGQGPEFLIYFQGTGAADDSGLPNDRFFAVRPEGSVSTLKIQRTERGDSAVYLCASSHNRGAEAFFGQGTRLTVV.

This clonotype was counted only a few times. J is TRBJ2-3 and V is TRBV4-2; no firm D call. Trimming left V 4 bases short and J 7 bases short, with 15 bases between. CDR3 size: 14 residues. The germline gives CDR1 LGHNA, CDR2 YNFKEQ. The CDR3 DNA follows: TGTGCCAGCAGCCCTGAGCCTCGAGACAATACGCAGTATTTT. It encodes CASSPEPRDNTQYF.

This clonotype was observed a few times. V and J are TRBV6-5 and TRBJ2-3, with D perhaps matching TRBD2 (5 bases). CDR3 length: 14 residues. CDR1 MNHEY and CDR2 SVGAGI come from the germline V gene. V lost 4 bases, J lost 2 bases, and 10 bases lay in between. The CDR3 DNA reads TGTGCCAGCAGTTCGGACTTATACACAGATACGCAGTATTTT. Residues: CASSSDLYTDTQYF.

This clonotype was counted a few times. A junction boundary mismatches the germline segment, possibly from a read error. CDR3 in amino acids: CSARRNTPTF. DNA for the CDR3: TGCAGTGCTAGAAGGAACACTCCGACCTTC. This chain joins TRBV20-1 and TRBJ2-5; D uncertain. Germline lookup yields CDR1 DFQATT and CDR2 SNEGSKA (reference sequence). There are 10 residues in the CDR3.

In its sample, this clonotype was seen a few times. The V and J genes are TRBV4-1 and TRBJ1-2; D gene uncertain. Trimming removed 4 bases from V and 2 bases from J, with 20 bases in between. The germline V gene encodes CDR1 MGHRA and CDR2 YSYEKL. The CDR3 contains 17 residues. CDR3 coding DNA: TGCGCCAGCAGCCCACTCGGAGAGGGCGGTTCCAACTATGGCTACACCTTC. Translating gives CASSPLGEGGSNYGYTF.

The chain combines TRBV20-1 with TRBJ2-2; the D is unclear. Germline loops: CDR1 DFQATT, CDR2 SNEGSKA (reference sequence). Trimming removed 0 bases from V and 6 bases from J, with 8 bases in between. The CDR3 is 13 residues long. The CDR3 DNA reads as TGCAGTGCTAGAGATCTAAGAGCCGGGGAGCTGTTTTTT. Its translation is CSARDLRAGELFF.

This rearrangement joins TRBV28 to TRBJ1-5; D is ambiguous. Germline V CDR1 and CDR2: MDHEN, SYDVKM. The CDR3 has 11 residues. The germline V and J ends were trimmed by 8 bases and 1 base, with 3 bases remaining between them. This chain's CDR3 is CASRSNQPQHF. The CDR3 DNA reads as TGTGCCAGCCGCAGCAATCAGCCCCAGCATTTT.

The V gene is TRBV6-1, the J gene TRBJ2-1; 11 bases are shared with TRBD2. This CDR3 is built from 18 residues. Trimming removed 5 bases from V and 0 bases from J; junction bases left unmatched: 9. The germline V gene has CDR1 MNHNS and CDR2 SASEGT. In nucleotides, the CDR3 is TGTGCCAGCAGTCAAATAGCGGGAGGGGTAAGCTCCTACAATGAGCAGTTCTTC. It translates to CASSQIAGGVSSYNEQFF.

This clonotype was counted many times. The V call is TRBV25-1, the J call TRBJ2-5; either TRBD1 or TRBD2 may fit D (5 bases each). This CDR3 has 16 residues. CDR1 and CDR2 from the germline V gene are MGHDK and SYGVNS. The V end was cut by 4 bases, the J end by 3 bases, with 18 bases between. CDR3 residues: CASSGSGTLLEETQYF. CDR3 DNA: TGTGCCAGCAGTGGTTCCGGGACCCTGTTAGAAGAGACCCAGTACTTC.

In nucleotides, the CDR3 is TGTGCCAGCAGTTACGTTCCCTACGAGCAGTACTTC. This translates into CASSYVPYEQYF. The rearrangement links TRBV6-6 to TRBJ2-7; D call uncertain. V lost 2 bases, J lost 2 bases, and 4 bases lay in between. Germline CDR1 reads MNHNY; CDR2 reads SVGAGI (reference sequence). The CDR3 extends over 12 amino acids.

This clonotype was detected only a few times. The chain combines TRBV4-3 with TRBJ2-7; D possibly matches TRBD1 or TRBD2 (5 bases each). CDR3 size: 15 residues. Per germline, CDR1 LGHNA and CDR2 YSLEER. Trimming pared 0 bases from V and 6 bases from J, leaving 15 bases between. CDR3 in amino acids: CASSQDPGSGTEQYF. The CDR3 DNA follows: TGCGCCAGCAGCCAAGATCCCGGGTCTGGGACCGAGCAGTACTTC.

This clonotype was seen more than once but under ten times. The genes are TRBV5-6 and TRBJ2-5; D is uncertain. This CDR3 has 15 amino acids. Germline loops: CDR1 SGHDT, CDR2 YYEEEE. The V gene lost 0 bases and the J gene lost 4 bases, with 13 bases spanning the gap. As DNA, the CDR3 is TGTGCCAGCAGCTTGGGGGTTACTGGCAGAGAGACCCAGTACTTC. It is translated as CASSLGVTGRETQYF.

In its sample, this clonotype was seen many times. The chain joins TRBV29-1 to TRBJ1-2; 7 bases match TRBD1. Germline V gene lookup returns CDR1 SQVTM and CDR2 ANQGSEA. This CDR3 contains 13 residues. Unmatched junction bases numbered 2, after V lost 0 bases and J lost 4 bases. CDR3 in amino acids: CSVEDGTVYGYTF. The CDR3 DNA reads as TGCAGCGTTGAAGATGGGACAGTCTATGGCTACACCTTC.

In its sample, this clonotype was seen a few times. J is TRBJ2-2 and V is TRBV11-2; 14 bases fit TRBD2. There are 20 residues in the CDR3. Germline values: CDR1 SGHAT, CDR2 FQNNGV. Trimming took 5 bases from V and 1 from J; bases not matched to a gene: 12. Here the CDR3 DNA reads TGTGCCAGCAGCCTCTACCGGAGGACTAGCGGGGGGCGGAACACCGGGGAGCTGTTTTTT. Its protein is CASSLYRRTSGGRNTGELFF.

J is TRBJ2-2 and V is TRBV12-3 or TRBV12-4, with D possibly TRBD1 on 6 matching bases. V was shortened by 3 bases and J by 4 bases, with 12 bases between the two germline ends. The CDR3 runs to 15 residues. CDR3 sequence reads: CASSFWGPGTGELFF. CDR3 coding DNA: TGTGCCAGCAGTTTTTGGGGGCCGGGCACCGGGGAGCTGTTTTTT.

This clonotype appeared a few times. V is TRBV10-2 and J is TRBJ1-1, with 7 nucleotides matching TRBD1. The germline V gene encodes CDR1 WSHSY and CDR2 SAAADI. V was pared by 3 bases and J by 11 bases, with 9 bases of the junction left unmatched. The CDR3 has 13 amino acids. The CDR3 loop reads CASSDRQGSRAFF. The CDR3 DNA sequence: TGCGCCAGCAGTGACCGACAGGGATCACGCGCTTTCTTT.

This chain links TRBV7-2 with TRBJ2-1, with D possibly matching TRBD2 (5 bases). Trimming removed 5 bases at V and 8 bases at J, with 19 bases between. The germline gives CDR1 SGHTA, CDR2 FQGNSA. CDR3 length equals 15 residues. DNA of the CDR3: TGTGCCAGCAGCCGTATGTTAACTAGGTACGATGAGCAGTTCTTC. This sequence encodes CASSRMLTRYDEQFF.

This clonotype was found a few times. CDR3 region: CASNRDTYEQYF. For the CDR3, the DNA is TGTGCCAGTAACAGGGACACCTACGAGCAGTACTTC. This chain connects TRBV6-2 or TRBV6-3 to TRBJ2-7, with D tentatively TRBD1 (6 bases). V gave up 9 bases and J gave up 2 bases, with 11 bases separating them. CDR3 length: 12 amino acids. Germline values: CDR1 MNHEY, CDR2 SVGEGT.